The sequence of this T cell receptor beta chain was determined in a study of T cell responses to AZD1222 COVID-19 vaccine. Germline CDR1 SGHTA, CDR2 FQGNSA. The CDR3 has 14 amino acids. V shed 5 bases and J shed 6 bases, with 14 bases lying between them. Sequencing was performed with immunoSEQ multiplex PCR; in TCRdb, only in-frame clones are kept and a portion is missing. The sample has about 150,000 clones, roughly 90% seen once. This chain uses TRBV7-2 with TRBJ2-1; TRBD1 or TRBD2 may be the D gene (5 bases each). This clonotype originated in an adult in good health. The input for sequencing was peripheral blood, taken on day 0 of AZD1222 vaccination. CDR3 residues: CASSPWRQGNEQFF. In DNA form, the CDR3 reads TGTGCCAGCAGCCCATGGAGGCAGGGCAATGAGCAGTTCTTC.